What follows are 24 T cell receptor beta chains derived from one specimen sequenced in a study of CD8+CD57+ T cells in acquired aplastic anemia. TCR beta VDJ combinations and CDR3 sequences were profiled from genomic DNA. TCRdb fed the reads into MiXCR, producing one record per CDR3 protein. The data contain approximately 200,000 distinct CDR3 sequences, 61% of them singletons. The sample comprised sorted CD4+, CD8+, or CD8+CD57+ T cells (not recorded which) from PBMCs. The receptors come from a human donor in good health.

This clonotype was observed a handful of times. The CDR3 reads CASSEGSYSNQPQHF. CDR3 in DNA: TGTGCCAGCAGTGAAGGCAGCTATAGCAATCAGCCCCAGCATTTT. The chain joins TRBV2 to TRBJ1-5; no definite D call. V was cut by 1 base and J by 0 bases, with 7 bases left in between. The CDR3 contains 15 residues. Germline CDR1 SNHLY, CDR2 FYNNEI.

V usage is TRBV15 and J usage is TRBJ2-6, with D perhaps given as TRBD1 or TRBD2 (6 bases each). CDR1 LNHNV and CDR2 YYDKDF come from the germline V gene (reference sequence). V was pared by 5 bases and J by 0 bases, with 11 bases between. This CDR3 is built from 16 residues. The CDR3 sequence is CATSSEGVSGANVLTF. CDR3 nucleotide sequence: TGTGCCACCAGCTCGGAGGGGGTCTCTGGGGCCAACGTCCTGACTTTC.

This clonotype was counted at least ten times. The chain employs TRBV12-3 or TRBV12-4 and TRBJ1-4, with unresolved D. The V end was cut by 9 bases, the J end by 3 bases, with 11 bases between. The CDR3 contains 13 residues. CDR3 DNA sequence: TGTGCCAGTCGAAGACTTTCTAATGAAAAACTGTTTTTT. Translated: CASRRLSNEKLFF.

This clonotype was seen just once. The chain employs TRBV19 and TRBJ2-2; D possibly corresponds to TRBD2 (6 bases). Germline lookup yields CDR1 LNHDA and CDR2 SQIVND (reference sequence). The CDR3 totals 15 residues. V gave up 4 bases and J gave up 1 base, with 10 bases separating them. The CDR3 region is CASSTGTLNTGELFF. CDR3 coding DNA: TGTGCCAGTAGTACCGGGACTCTGAACACCGGGGAGCTGTTTTTT.

The chain recombines TRBV9 with TRBJ1-1, with 7 positions matching TRBD1. This CDR3 is built from 17 residues. The V segment lost 3 bases and the J segment 1 base; nucleotides outside the gene matches: 12. CDR1 SGDLS and CDR2 YYNGEE come from the germline V gene. In DNA, the CDR3 is TGTGCCAGCAGCGCCGTAGGTCAGGGGGTGAAGAACACTGAAGCTTTCTTT. It codes for CASSAVGQGVKNTEAFF.

V and J are TRBV10-1 and TRBJ2-1; D is undetermined. The CDR3 is 15 amino acids. Germline V lookup: CDR1 WNHNN, CDR2 SYGVQD (reference sequence). V lost 3 bases and J 0 bases, leaving 9 bases between the germline ends. CDR3 region: CASSETASSYNEQFF. The CDR3 nucleotides read TGCGCCAGCAGTGAAACAGCGAGCTCCTACAATGAGCAGTTCTTC.

The chain is built from TRBV19 and TRBJ1-2; possibly TRBD1 for D (5 bases). The V end lost 6 bases, the J end lost 0 bases, and 8 bases lay between the germline ends. This CDR3 has 13 residues. From germline, CDR1 is LNHDA and CDR2 SQIVND (reference sequence). In DNA, the CDR3 is TGTGCCAGTAGGACAGACCCTAACTATGGCTACACCTTC. This sequence encodes CASRTDPNYGYTF.

This chain uses TRBV20-1 with TRBJ1-2; D is undetermined. Looked up from germline, CDR1 is DFQATT and CDR2 is SNEGSKA (reference sequence). The CDR3 is made up of 13 amino acids. Trimming pared 3 bases from V and 5 bases from J, leaving 13 bases between. The CDR3 loop reads CSASHGITYGYTF. CDR3 bases: TGCAGTGCTAGCCACGGGATCACTTATGGCTACACCTTC.

The gene calls are TRBV2 and TRBJ2-2; perhaps TRBD1 as D (7 bases). This CDR3 spans 15 amino acids. Germline values: CDR1 SNHLY, CDR2 FYNNEI. Trimming left V 9 bases short and J 1 base short, with 15 bases between. The CDR3 bases are TGTGCCAGGGAGGGACAGTCTGTGAACACCGGGGAGCTGTTTTTT. The encoded protein is CAREGQSVNTGELFF.

The J gene is TRBJ2-3, the V gene TRBV19, with a tentative D call TRBD2 (6 bases). The germline V and J ends were trimmed by 6 bases and 1 base, with 17 bases remaining between them. The CDR3 spans 16 residues. The germline gives CDR1 LNHDA, CDR2 SQIVND (reference sequence). The CDR3 protein is CASRDVGGRGTDTQYF. The CDR3 DNA sequence: TGTGCCAGTAGGGATGTCGGGGGACGGGGCACAGATACGCAGTATTTT. Looking up the rest from reference TRBV19 and TRBJ2-3 gives the full variable domain: DGGITQSPKYLFRKEGQNVTLSCEQNLNHDAMYWYRQDPGQGLRLIYYSQIVNDFQKGDIAEGYSVSREKKESFPLTVTSAQKNPTAFYLCASRDVGGRGTDTQYFGPGTRLTVL.

V is TRBV2 and J is TRBJ2-3, with D unclear. The CDR3 consists of 13 residues. CDR1 and CDR2 from the germline V gene are SNHLY and FYNNEI. V lost 8 bases and J 1 base, leaving 10 bases between the germline ends. CDR3 DNA: TGTGCCAGCCAGGAGCGCGGCACAGATACGCAGTATTTT. Translating it yields CASQERGTDTQYF.

This clonotype has ten or more counts. The V and J genes are TRBV7-3 and TRBJ2-1; 11 nucleotides line up with TRBD2. V lost 0 bases to trimming and J lost 3 bases; unmatched junction nucleotides: 4. The CDR3 runs to 17 residues. Germline V gene sequence: CDR1 SGHTA, CDR2 FQGTGA. CDR3: CASSLTTSGDLYNEQFF. The CDR3 bases are TGTGCCAGCAGCTTAACGACTAGCGGGGATCTCTACAATGAGCAGTTCTTC. The entire variable domain, with the rest obtained from reference TRBV7-3 and TRBJ2-1, is as follows: GAGVSQTPSNKVTEKGKYVELRCDPISGHTALYWYRQSLGQGPEFLIYFQGTGAADDSGLPNDRFFAVRPEGSVSTLKIQRTERGDSAVYLCASSLTTSGDLYNEQFFGPGTRLTVL.

This chain uses TRBV5-6 with TRBJ2-7; D uncertain. Germline V CDR1 and CDR2: SGHDT, YYEEEE. The CDR3 is 11 residues long. Trimming took off 1 base at V and 5 bases at J, with 4 bases between the two ends. The CDR3 is CASSLRNEQYF. In DNA form, the CDR3 reads TGTGCCAGCAGCTTGAGGAACGAGCAGTACTTC. The full variable domain, in which reference TRBV5-6 and TRBJ2-7 provide the parts outside the CDR3, is DAGVTQSPTHLIKTRGQQVTLRCSPKSGHDTVSWYQQALGQGPQFIFQYYEEEERQRGNFPDRFSGHQFPNYSSELNVNALLLGDSALYLCASSLRNEQYFGPGTRLTVT.

The CDR3 spells CASSFSEEAFF. The CDR3 nucleotides read TGTGCCAGCAGTTTTTCCGAGGAAGCTTTCTTT. V and J are TRBV2 and TRBJ1-1; D is unresolved. CDR3 length equals 11 residues. Germline V gene data show CDR1 as SNHLY and CDR2 as FYNNEI. V was cut by 5 bases and J by 8 bases, with 9 bases left in between.

This chain connects TRBV25-1 to TRBJ2-1; the match to TRBD2 covers 8 bases. This CDR3 region has 18 residues. Losses at the gene ends were 7 bases for V and 1 base for J; bases not matched to a gene: 15. Germline lookup yields CDR1 MGHDK and CDR2 SYGVNS. Here the CDR3 DNA reads TGTGCCAGCATTCTAGGGACTAGTCAACAACCTTCCTACAATGAGCAGTTCTTC. This translates into CASILGTSQQPSYNEQFF.

This clonotype occurred a few times. The chain carries TRBV20-1 and TRBJ2-7; D call uncertain. There are 11 residues in the CDR3. The V end was cut by 2 bases, the J end by 6 bases, with 8 bases between. Germline V CDR1 and CDR2: DFQATT, SNEGSKA (reference sequence). The CDR3 DNA is TGCAGTGCTAGAACAGACGGCGAGCAGTACTTC. This codes for CSARTDGEQYF.

The CDR3 loop is CASNYSAYEQYF. The CDR3 DNA reads TGCGCCAGCAATTACTCGGCCTACGAGCAGTACTTC. The rearrangement links TRBV10-2 to TRBJ2-7, with D unresolved. The CDR3 extends over 12 amino acids. V shed 7 bases and J shed 2 bases, with 9 bases lying between them. Germline lookup yields CDR1 WSHSY and CDR2 SAAADI.

The chain links TRBV6-5 to TRBJ2-7; D is possibly TRBD2 (5 bases). Germline CDR1 and CDR2: MNHEY and SVGAGI. V lost 5 bases to trimming and J lost 5 bases, with 13 bases between them. The CDR3 covers 13 residues. CDR3 sequence (DNA): TGTGCCAGCAGTCCGGGATATTGGAACGAGCAGTACTTC. It yields the protein CASSPGYWNEQYF.

This clonotype has just a few counts. The chain combines TRBV20-1 with TRBJ2-7; D is unresolved. The CDR3 runs 12 residues. V dropped 6 bases and J dropped 2 bases, with 11 bases sitting between them. Per the germline V gene, CDR1 is DFQATT and CDR2 is SNEGSKA (reference sequence). CDR3 in amino acids: CSARLLAYEQYF. The CDR3 DNA follows: TGCAGTGCACGACTGCTGGCCTACGAGCAGTACTTC.

By share of the sample, this clonotype is medium-sized (0.01 to 0.1%). V is TRBV20-1 and J is TRBJ2-3, with TRBD2 matching over 7 bases. This CDR3 spans 11 amino acids. Trimming at V came to 3 bases and at J to 6 bases, leaving 0 bases not matched to a gene. Germline CDR1 DFQATT, CDR2 SNEGSKA (reference sequence). Here the CDR3 DNA reads TGCAGTGCTAGGGGGGGGGATACGCAGTATTTT. It encodes CSARGGDTQYF.

Remarks on this clonotype: An end of the junction differs from the germline gene, which may be a read error. The V gene is TRBV10-1, the J gene TRBJ2-7; TRBD2 might be the D (5 bases). Germline CDR1 reads WNHNN; CDR2 reads SYGVQD (reference sequence). This CDR3 is 14 amino acids long. For the CDR3, the DNA is TGTGCCAGCAGTCCCACCTTTGACTACTACGAGCAGTACTTC. Protein sequence: CASSPTFDYYEQYF.

This clonotype has at least ten counts. In DNA, the CDR3 is TGTGCCAGCAGTTGGGGGACGCTGGTGGGGAATGAGCAGTTCTTC. Translation: CASSWGTLVGNEQFF. The chain is built from TRBV6-1 and TRBJ2-1; D may be TRBD1 or TRBD2 (5 bases each). Germline CDR1 reads MNHNS; CDR2 reads SASEGT. CDR3 length equals 15 residues. V was shortened by 5 bases and J by 7 bases, with 18 bases between the two germline ends.

The chain links TRBV9 to TRBJ1-3; D remains unclear. The germline CDR1 and CDR2 sequences are SGDLS and YYNGEE. This CDR3 is 12 amino acids long. V was cut by 0 bases and J by 8 bases, with 6 bases left in between. CDR3 loop: CASSVGGDTIYF. DNA for the CDR3: TGTGCCAGCAGCGTAGGTGGGGACACCATATATTTT.

For this clonotype: A much bigger clone sits one base away, suggesting this may be a read error. This chain links TRBV7-9 with TRBJ1-1, with TRBD1 as a possible D gene (5 bases). Germline CDR1 is SEHNR and CDR2 is FQNEAQ (reference sequence). This CDR3 contains 15 residues. The CDR3 nucleotides read TGTGCCAGCAGCTTATCCGGGCGGGGGAACACTGAAGCTCTCTTT. Its protein product is CASSLSGRGNTEALF.